This T cell receptor beta chain is drawn from a study of T cells after yellow fever vaccination. Notes on the study in general: Some clonotypes, a small share, were shared between CD4 and CD8 compartments. When the response was secondary, it was weaker but reached its peak faster, day 5 versus 15. The study re-detected most primary-vaccination clones after the booster (96% CD4, 88% CD8).

This clonotype was seen more than once but under ten times. The antigen remains unidentified. For TCR, cDNA came from 5'RACE template switching, which added a universal primer site and UMIs. TCRdb passed the 5' RACE reads through MiXCR, listing each CDR3 protein once. The data show fewer than 350,000 distinct CDR3 sequences, 3.5% to 4.5% seen once. Trimming at V came to 2 bases and at J to 8 bases, leaving 8 bases not matched to a gene. The CDR3 has 15 amino acids. Germline CDR1 and CDR2: SGHNT and YYREEE (reference sequence). The V gene is TRBV5-4, the J gene TRBJ2-3, with TRBD2 matching 10 bases. The source is a man between 18 and 35 years old who received the YFV17D yellow fever vaccine. The source was PBMCs, collected 15 days after the yellow fever booster vaccination. In nucleotides, the CDR3 is TGTGCCAGCAGCTTCGATACTAGCGGGGTGGCTACGCAGTATTTT. Protein sequence: CASSFDTSGVATQYF.